This TCR beta chain was recovered during a study of T cells after yellow fever vaccination. Findings and limits, study-wide: Faster peaking, at day 5 versus 15, marked a secondary response that was weaker. Subsequent to the booster, the majority of primary-vaccination clones reappeared (less than 97% CD4, about 90% CD8). There was a small share of clonotypes that showed up in both the CD4 and CD8 compartments.

The V end lost 0 bases, the J end lost 4 bases, and 10 bases lay between the germline ends. The CDR3 sequence is 15 residues long. This clonotype was seen at least ten times. As yet, its antigen is unknown. Template switching by 5'RACE produced TCR cDNA, adding a universal primer site and UMIs. TCRdb re-derived calls from the 5' RACE reads in MiXCR, one entry per CDR3 protein. The table has 100,000 to 150,000 distinct CDR3 sequences, roughly 6.8% seen once; the top ten hold 2.7%. This TCR was recovered from a man aged 18 to 35 who received the YFV17D yellow fever vaccine. The V gene is TRBV12-3 or TRBV12-4, the J gene TRBJ1-5; no clear D. The material was CD4+ T cells sorted from PBMCs, obtained more than 40 days after the first yellow fever vaccination. The CDR3 DNA reads TGTGCCAGCAGTTTAGCCAATCGACGGAATCAGCCCCAGCATTTT. It codes for CASSLANRRNQPQHF.